The 12 T cell receptor beta chains below all came from one sample that was sequenced in a study of blood T cell repertoires in COVID-19. Assay: immunoSEQ multiplex PCR; the TCRdb copy retains only in-frame clones and omits some. The table records 300,000 to 400,000 clones, approximately 85% of them present only once. The sequenced sample consisted of peripheral blood. The receptors derive from a human donor in a cohort sampled during active COVID-19.

V is TRBV28 and J is TRBJ2-7, with 7 bases that match TRBD2. Germline values: CDR1 MDHEN, CDR2 SYDVKM. J lost 7 bases, V lost 6 bases, and 15 bases had no gene match. CDR3 length: 15 residues. The CDR3 DNA is TGTGCCAGCAGCCCCGAGGTGGGGGGGGTCCGGGAGCAGTACTTC. It specifies CASSPEVGGVREQYF.

This clone has only one observation. The gene calls are TRBV6-5 and TRBJ2-2; 10 bases map to TRBD2. CDR1 and CDR2 from the germline V gene are MNHEY and SVGAGI. The CDR3 runs to 14 residues. V was pared by 7 bases and J by 7 bases, with 6 bases of the junction left unmatched. The CDR3 DNA sequence: TGTGCCAGCATCGAACTAGCGGGGAGCGGGGAGCTGTTTTTT. It codes for CASIELAGSGELFF.

This clone was recorded only once. V is TRBV5-6 and J is TRBJ1-1; D is unclear. The CDR3 contains 13 residues. Germline values: CDR1 SGHDT, CDR2 YYEEEE. V lost 0 bases, J lost 2 bases, and 5 bases lay in between. The CDR3 reads CASSLGHNTEAFF. The CDR3 DNA reads TGTGCCAGCAGCTTGGGACATAACACTGAAGCTTTCTTT.

J is TRBJ2-7 and V is TRBV6-5; D is ambiguous. The CDR3 has 14 amino acids. Germline lookup yields CDR1 MNHEY and CDR2 SVGAGI. Between the trimmed V and J ends, which lost 6 bases and 0 bases, there was a span of 12 bases. CDR3 sequence reads: CASSPVGYSYEQYF. CDR3 nucleotide sequence: TGTGCCAGCAGCCCCGTCGGGTACTCCTACGAGCAGTACTTC.

The gene calls are TRBV27 and TRBJ1-6; 7 bases map to TRBD1. This CDR3 region has 14 residues. V shed 3 bases, J shed 7 bases, and the junction held 3 bases outside the gene matches. The V gene's germline CDR1 is MNHEY and CDR2 SMNVEV (reference sequence). CDR3 amino acids: CASSFRGINSPLHF. The CDR3 nucleotides read TGTGCCAGCAGTTTCAGGGGGATCAATTCACCCCTCCACTTT.

V gene TRBV2 combines with J gene TRBJ1-3; D is perhaps TRBD1 (5 bases). V lost 5 bases to trimming and J lost 2 bases, with 7 bases between them. From germline, CDR1 is SNHLY and CDR2 FYNNEI. This CDR3 is built from 13 residues. The CDR3 sequence is CASSKDTGNTIYF. The CDR3 nucleotides read TGTGCCAGCAGTAAGGACACTGGAAACACCATATATTTT.

This clone was observed a few times. The V and J genes are TRBV3-1 (or the pseudogene TRBV3-2) and TRBJ1-6; possibly TRBD1 for D (6 bases). The CDR3 is 20 residues long. Deletions cut 4 bases from V and 0 bases from J, with 22 bases between. The germline V gene encodes CDR1 LGHDT and CDR2 YNNKEL (reference sequence). The CDR3, as DNA: TGTGCCAGCAGCCGGAAACGTCCGGGACATCTAAGCTCCTATAATTCACCCCTCCACTTT. Translated: CASSRKRPGHLSSYNSPLHF.

This chain uses TRBV6-5 with TRBJ2-3; a possible D gene is TRBD2 (6 bases). Germline V CDR1 and CDR2: MNHEY, SVGAGI. V was trimmed by 0 bases and J by 0 bases, leaving 10 bases between them. This CDR3 is built from 16 residues. CDR3: CASSYSYSGSTDTQYF. The CDR3 coding sequence is TGTGCCAGCAGTTACTCGTATAGCGGTAGCACAGATACGCAGTATTTT.

The chain couples TRBV24-1 to TRBJ2-2, with D tentatively TRBD1 (5 bases). V was cut by 6 bases and J by 0 bases, with 10 bases left in between. From germline, CDR1 is KGHDR and CDR2 SFDVKD. The CDR3 is 15 residues long. The CDR3 sequence is CATSIRATNTGELFF. The CDR3 DNA reads as TGTGCCACCAGTATCAGGGCGACGAACACCGGGGAGCTGTTTTTT.

V gene TRBV5-1 combines with J gene TRBJ2-3, with TRBD2 matching over 9 bases. CDR1 and CDR2 (germline): SGHRS, YFSETQ. V shed 4 bases, J shed 4 bases, and the junction held 4 bases outside the gene matches. The CDR3 extends over 14 amino acids. DNA of the CDR3: TGCGCCAGCAGCGGCGGGGGGGAAGCAGATACGCAGTATTTT. Translated: CASSGGGEADTQYF.

This chain joins TRBV5-6 and TRBJ1-5; TRBD1 might be the D (6 bases). Germline CDR1 reads SGHDT; CDR2 reads YYEEEE. This CDR3 region has 16 residues. V lost 1 base and J 5 bases, leaving 16 bases between the germline ends. This CDR3 is CASSLFRGIGYQPQHF. For the CDR3, the DNA is TGTGCCAGCAGCTTGTTCAGGGGCATTGGGTATCAGCCCCAGCATTTT.

This chain connects TRBV12-3 or TRBV12-4 to TRBJ1-2; no definite D call. Between the trimmed V and J ends, which lost 3 bases and 0 bases, there was a span of 5 bases. The CDR3 is made up of 13 amino acids. The CDR3 is CASSFTANYGYTF. The DNA of the CDR3 is TGTGCCAGCAGTTTTACAGCTAACTATGGCTACACCTTC.